The rows below give T cell receptor beta chains drawn from one sample of a study of brain metastases from non-small cell lung cancer. Generated by immunoSEQ multiplex PCR, the TCRdb table keeps only in-frame clones and is missing some. The table shows roughly 2,600 clones, with around 90% occurring only once. The sequenced material came from primary lung tumor tissue. These receptors all stem from a donor over 35 with non-small cell lung cancer. CDR3s include the opening cysteine and the closing phenylalanine or tryptophan. D genes are given only for firm matches. The size entry is marked missing in some rows and otherwise reads once, few, many or a size class.

V gene: TRBV24-1
J gene: TRBJ1-1
clone size: .
D gene: .
CDR3 DNA: TGTGCCACCAGTGATGGACCGGAGAAAGCTTTCTTT
CDR3 protein: CATSDGPEKAFF

V gene: TRBV5-6
J gene: TRBJ2-7
clone size: once
D gene: .
CDR3 DNA: TGTGTCAGCAGTTTCGGATGGACCTACGAGCAGTACTTC
CDR3 protein: CVSSFGWTYEQYF

V gene: TRBV11-2
J gene: TRBJ1-1
clone size: .
D gene: .
CDR3 DNA: TGTGCCAGCAGCTTAACCCGGTCAGAAGCTTTCTTT
CDR3 protein: CASSLTRSEAFF

V gene: TRBV6-5
J gene: TRBJ1-5
clone size: .
D gene: .
CDR3 DNA: TGTGCCAGCAGTTACTCGTCAGGCGGAGGTCAGCCCCAGCATTTT
CDR3 protein: CASSYSSGGGQPQHF

V gene: TRBV7-2
J gene: TRBJ2-7
clone size: .
D gene: TRBD2
CDR3 DNA: TGTGCCAGCAGCCAGGGACTAGCGGGGTCCTACGAGCAGTACTTC
CDR3 protein: CASSQGLAGSYEQYF

V gene: TRBV6-1
J gene: TRBJ2-2
clone size: .
D gene: .
CDR3 DNA: TGTGCCAGCAGTTTTGGAGGGGAGCTGTTTTTT
CDR3 protein: CASSFGGELFF

V gene: TRBV9
J gene: TRBJ1-1
clone size: .
D gene: .
CDR3 DNA: TGTGCCAGCAGCCCCGGGGGGGGTGTCACTGAAGCTTTCTTT
CDR3 protein: CASSPGGGVTEAFF

V gene: TRBV5-6
J gene: TRBJ1-1
clone size: .
D gene: .
CDR3 DNA: TGTGCCAGCAGCTTGGTAGATAGGGATGAAGCTTTCTTT
CDR3 protein: CASSLVDRDEAFF

V gene: TRBV29-1
J gene: TRBJ1-1
clone size: once
D gene: .
CDR3 DNA: TGCAGCGTTGTCGGGGGAGGGAACATTGAAGCTTTCTTT
CDR3 protein: CSVVGGGNIEAFF

V gene: TRBV4-1
J gene: TRBJ2-7
clone size: .
D gene: .
CDR3 DNA: TGCGCCAGCAGCCCTAAGTCTTGGAGCGAGCAGTACTTC
CDR3 protein: CASSPKSWSEQYF

V gene: TRBV7-9
J gene: TRBJ2-1
clone size: .
D gene: .
CDR3 DNA: TGTGCCAGCAGCTTAGTTCTTATCCGGCAGTTCTTC
CDR3 protein: CASSLVLIRQFF

V gene: TRBV21-1
J gene: TRBJ2-2
clone size: .
D gene: .
CDR3 DNA: TGTGCCAGCAGCGCCGGGACGGCGAACACCGGGGAGCTGTTTTTT
CDR3 protein: CASSAGTANTGELFF

V gene: TRBV30
J gene: TRBJ1-5
clone size: .
D gene: .
CDR3 DNA: TGTGCCTGGAGTAGGCAGAGCAATCAGCCCCAGCATTTT
CDR3 protein: CAWSRQSNQPQHF

V gene: TRBV6-5
J gene: TRBJ1-4
clone size: .
D gene: .
CDR3 DNA: TGTGCCAGCAGCCGGGCCTCCTATGAAAAACTGTTTTTT
CDR3 protein: CASSRASYEKLFF

V gene: TRBV6-2/TRBV6-3
J gene: TRBJ2-1
clone size: .
D gene: TRBD1
CDR3 DNA: TGTGCCAGCAGCCGACAGGGGTATGAGCAGTTCTTC
CDR3 protein: CASSRQGYEQFF

V gene: TRBV7-3
J gene: TRBJ2-7
clone size: .
D gene: .
CDR3 DNA: TGTGCCAGCAGCTTAGGGGGGCTTAACGAGCAGTACTTC
CDR3 protein: CASSLGGLNEQYF

V gene: TRBV28
J gene: TRBJ2-3
clone size: .
D gene: .
CDR3 DNA: TGTGCCAGCAGGATTCCGGGATTAGCTAATGGAGATACGCAGTATTTT
CDR3 protein: CASRIPGLANGDTQYF

V gene: TRBV28
J gene: TRBJ1-4
clone size: .
D gene: TRBD1
CDR3 DNA: TGTGCCAGCAGCAAACAGGGGGTCCTAGAAAAACTGTTTTTT
CDR3 protein: CASSKQGVLEKLFF

V gene: TRBV6-5
J gene: TRBJ1-4
clone size: .
D gene: TRBD1
CDR3 DNA: TGTGCCAGCAGTTACTCCTGGACAGGCACTAATGAAAAACTGTTTTTT
CDR3 protein: CASSYSWTGTNEKLFF

V gene: TRBV6-1
J gene: TRBJ1-4
clone size: once
D gene: .
CDR3 DNA: TGTGCCAGCAGTGAAAGCCTTGGCCAGGGGAGTGAAAAACTGTTTTTT
CDR3 protein: CASSESLGQGSEKLFF

V gene: TRBV7-2
J gene: TRBJ2-3
clone size: .
D gene: .
CDR3 DNA: TGTGCCAGCAGTTCCCTCGGGGGAGGCACAGATACGCAGTATTTT
CDR3 protein: CASSSLGGGTDTQYF

V gene: TRBV4-2
J gene: TRBJ2-3
clone size: .
D gene: TRBD2
CDR3 DNA: TGTGCCAGCAGCCAAGAGGGTCTAAGCGGGGGCACAGATACGCAGTATTTT
CDR3 protein: CASSQEGLSGGTDTQYF

V gene: TRBV30
J gene: TRBJ1-1
clone size: .
D gene: .
CDR3 DNA: TGTGCCTGGAGTGTTGGGGGGGAGGCGGGAGCTTTCTTT
CDR3 protein: CAWSVGGEAGAFF